This TCR beta chain was retrieved from a study of early T cells in non-severe SARS-CoV-2 infection. Study conclusions and caveats: Private and CD4 specificities were missed by VDJdb matching, skewed to anti-spike CD8.

Attached unique molecular identifiers marked individual cDNA molecules. TCRdb re-analysed the 5' RACE reads in MiXCR, keeping a single row per CDR3 protein. The top ten clones hold roughly 7.5% of a sample with more than 15,000 distinct CDR3 sequences, about 5% of them seen once. The table lists this clonotype with many counts. No antigen is known for it. The CDR3 runs to 16 residues. Germline CDR1 and CDR2: SGHRS and YFSETQ. Between the trimmed V and J ends, which lost 3 bases and 0 bases, there was a span of 10 bases. The TCR sequence derives from an adult who was a healthcare worker with PCR-confirmed SARS-CoV-2 infection or an uninfected control (not recorded which). The material was whole blood, obtained at baseline. The chain links TRBV5-1 to TRBJ2-6, with D tentatively TRBD1 (5 bases). The CDR3 protein is CASSSDSFSGANVLTF. The CDR3 coding sequence is TGCGCCAGCAGCTCAGACAGTTTCTCTGGGGCCAACGTCCTGACTTTC.